Given below is one TCR beta chain in context. Its antigen is not yet known. Base qualities are not at hand, and no much larger clone is one base apart. TCRbeta CDR3 regions were amplified from genomic DNA by means of the immunoSEQ Assay, a bias-controlled multiplex PCR. In the authors' own workflow: The number of nucleated cells in each sample was estimated from the amplification of reference gene primers within the assay. To quantify the absolute abundance of each unique TCRbeta CDR3 rearrangement, sequence reads were collapsed and filtered. Productive Simpson clonality was computed per sample as the square root of Simpson's diversity index over productive rearrangements. In TCRdb, the immuneACCESS table is reduced to in-frame sequences with V and J assigned. These tables do not hold every clone; where another copy was compared, an unresolved V gene accounts for under half, and the others remain unexplained. From that table come the V and J calls and clone size; the DNA was used to work out D and trimming. In this sample the table shows 150,000 to 200,000 clones, 65% to 85% of which occur a single time. Less than 3.5% of the sample belongs to the ten largest clones.

The data belong to a study of blood T cell repertoires in COVID-19 (dated by TCRdb to the early 2020s). About the investigation overall: Samples covering the acute and convalescent phases of COVID-19 were provided by collaborators in the United States, Italy and Spain. The prospective study material was composed of cDNA or gDNA derived from T cells, B-cell-depleted T cells, or PBMCs. Subjects who had been exposed to COVID-19, were actively infected with it, or had recovered from it provided the deeply sampled blood TCRbeta repertoires that made up the dataset. The repertoires were released in a freely available public database intended as a resource for research on the immune response to SARS-CoV-2. Samples came from the ongoing ImmuneRACE study (first 160 participants) plus 1,254 subjects from 6 global collaborators. Sample metadata almost always included a de-identified subject ID, COVID-19 status, age in years and sex. Where HLA class I and class II types were available, the types were taken from metadata supplied by the sample provider, not from assay-based typing. Broad study findings and their caveats: Clinical and demographic metadata were provided uncurated, with the amount varying by source and participant.

Collaborating institutions collected whole blood in K2EDTA tubes following their own protocols. For TCRbeta analysis, collaborators shipped samples as frozen whole blood, isolated PBMCs, or DNA extracted from either of those sample types. Trimming removed 5 bases from V and 0 bases from J; the gene matches leave 6 bases unexplained. The CDR3, cysteine through phenylalanine, is 15 amino acids long. This entry keeps only the CDR3 DNA: 45 bases, framed from base 1. For CDR1 and CDR2, the germline V gene (reference sequence) lists SEHNR and FQNEAQ. The receptor was derived from a woman aged 60 to 75 with acute or convalescent COVID-19. Sequenced material: peripheral blood. Rearrangement joined TRBV7-9 to TRBJ2-5; 7 of the junction bases match TRBD1. The DNA sequence is TGTGCCAGCAGCCTCTGGACAGGCGACCAAGAGACCCAGTACTTC. This yields the protein CASSLWTGDQETQYF.